The clone carrying this T cell receptor (beta chain) showed up many times. The data derive from a study of T cells in Graves' hyperthyroidism and ophthalmopathy. Amplification yielded TCR beta CDR3 regions, with RNA transcripts as the source. First-round RT-PCR with HTBI primers amplified the TCR CDR3 region. TCRdb processed the multiplex PCR reads anew with MiXCR; each CDR3 protein has one entry. The table lists a few hundred thousand distinct CDR3 sequences, 15% to 20% of them singletons, with about 29% in the top ten. There are 20 residues in the CDR3. Looked up from germline, CDR1 is SGHRS and CDR2 is YFSETQ. Trimming took 2 bases from V and 2 from J; bases not matched to a gene: 18.

The TCR was taken from a young woman with Graves' ophthalmopathy. The sample consisted of blood. The chain combines TRBV5-1 with TRBJ2-7, with 11 bases identical to TRBD2. CDR3 nucleotides: TGCGCCAGCAGCTTACCAGGGATGGGGATGCAGACTAGCGGGACCTACGAGCAGTACTTC. Its translation is CASSLPGMGMQTSGTYEQYF.